The clone carrying this TCR beta chain has a count of ten or more. The antigen is undetermined. This specimen comes from a study of blood T cells in healthy people across ages. Broader study findings: The CMV status of each donor remained undetermined, and this could have confounded shifts in expanded clonotypes. A greater number of naive CD4+ cells and higher diversity distinguished long-lived donors from aged donors.

Germline V gives CDR1 MDHEN, CDR2 SYDVKM. Deletions cut 6 bases from V and 3 bases from J, with 6 bases between. CDR3 length: 11 amino acids. Next came a second PCR, run for 7 to 11 cycles, which used a sample-barcoded 5' primer along with a J-beta primer mix. A template-switch adaptor with 12 random nucleotides tagged each cDNA molecule. TCRdb reprocessed the 5' RACE reads with MiXCR, giving one entry per CDR3 protein. This sample has about 2 million distinct CDR3 sequences, with 49% found just once. This TCR derives from a woman aged 35 to 49 in good health. The rearrangement uses TRBV28 and TRBJ2-7; D gene uncertain. Source material: blood. The CDR3 reads CASSPHYEQYF. CDR3 DNA: TGTGCCAGCAGCCCCCACTACGAGCAGTACTTC.